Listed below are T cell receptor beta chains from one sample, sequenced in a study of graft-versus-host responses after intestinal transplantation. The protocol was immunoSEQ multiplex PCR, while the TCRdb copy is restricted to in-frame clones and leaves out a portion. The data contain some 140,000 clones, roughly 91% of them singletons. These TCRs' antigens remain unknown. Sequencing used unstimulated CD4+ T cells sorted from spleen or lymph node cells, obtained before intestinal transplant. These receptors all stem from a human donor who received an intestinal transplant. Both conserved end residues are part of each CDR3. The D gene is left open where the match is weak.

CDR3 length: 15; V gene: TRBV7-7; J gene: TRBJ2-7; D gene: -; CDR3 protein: CASSPGGLRPSEQYF
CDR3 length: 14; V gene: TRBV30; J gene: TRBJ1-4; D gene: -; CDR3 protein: CAWSVGGWNEKLFF
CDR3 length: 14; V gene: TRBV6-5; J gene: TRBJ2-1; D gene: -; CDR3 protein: CASSYSNQRDEQFF
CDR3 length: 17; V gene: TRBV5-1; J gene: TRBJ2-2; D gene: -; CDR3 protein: CASSLDFSGAGTGELFF
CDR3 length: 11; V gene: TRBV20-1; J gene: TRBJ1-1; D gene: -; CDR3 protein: CSARVGTEAFF
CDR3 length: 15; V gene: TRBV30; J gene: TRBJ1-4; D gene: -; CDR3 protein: CAWGENLPANEKLFF
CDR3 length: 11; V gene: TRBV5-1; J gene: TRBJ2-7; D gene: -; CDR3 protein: CASSLVGEQYF
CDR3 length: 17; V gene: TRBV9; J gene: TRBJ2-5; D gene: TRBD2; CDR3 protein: CASSVGGLAGVRETQYF
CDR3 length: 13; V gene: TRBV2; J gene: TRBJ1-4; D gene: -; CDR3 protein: CASGRGNNEKLFF
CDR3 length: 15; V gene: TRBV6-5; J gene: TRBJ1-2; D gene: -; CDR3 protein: CASRRGRIRDYGYTF
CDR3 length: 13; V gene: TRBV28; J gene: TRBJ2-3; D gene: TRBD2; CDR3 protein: CASSLRGADTQYF
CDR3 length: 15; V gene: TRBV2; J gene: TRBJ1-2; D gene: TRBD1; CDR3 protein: CASSLKQGAENGYTF
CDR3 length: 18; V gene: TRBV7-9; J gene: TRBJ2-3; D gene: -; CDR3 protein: CASSLRSPSARGKDTQYF
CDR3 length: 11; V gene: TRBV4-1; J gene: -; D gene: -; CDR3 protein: CASSGPYEQYF
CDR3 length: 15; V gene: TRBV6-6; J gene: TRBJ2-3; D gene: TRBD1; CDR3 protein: CASSDRGRRTDTQYF
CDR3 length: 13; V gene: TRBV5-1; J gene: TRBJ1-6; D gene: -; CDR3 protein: CASSQGVGSPLHF
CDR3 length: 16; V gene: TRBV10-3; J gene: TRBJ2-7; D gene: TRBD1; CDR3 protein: CAISESGTGISYEQYF
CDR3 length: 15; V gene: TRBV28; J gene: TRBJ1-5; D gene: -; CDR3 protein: CASSSPVGSGQPQHF
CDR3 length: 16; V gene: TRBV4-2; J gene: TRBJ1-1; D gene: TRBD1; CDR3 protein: CASSQLSGTANTEAFF
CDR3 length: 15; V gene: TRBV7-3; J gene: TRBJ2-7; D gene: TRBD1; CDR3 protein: CASSPLTGVAYEQYF
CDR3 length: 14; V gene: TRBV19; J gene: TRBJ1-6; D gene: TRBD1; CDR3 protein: CASSYRGYNSPLHF
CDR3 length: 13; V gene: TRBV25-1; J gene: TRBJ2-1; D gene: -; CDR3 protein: CASRVLNGDEQFF
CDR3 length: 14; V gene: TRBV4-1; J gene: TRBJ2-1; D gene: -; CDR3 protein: CASSQSRIDNEQFF